The following is a T cell receptor (beta chain) sequence with its context. Its cognate antigen has yet to be identified. Base qualities are not at hand, and no much larger clone is one base apart. CDR1 and CDR2 are drawn from the germline V gene: MNHEY, SVGEGT. Between the V and J ends, shortened by 6 bases and 4 bases respectively, the junction contains 18 bases. The CDR3 covers 15 residues, taking in both the cysteine and the phenylalanine. Only the CDR3 DNA stays, 45 bases, in frame from base 1. Libraries were constructed by PCR. Reads for this sample came from an Illumina HiSeq 2500. To normalize quantification of the TCRbeta repertoire, the TCR libraries were built with molecular barcoding that relied on unique molecular identifiers. The public reads were quality trimmed at Q25 with fastp and then assembled into clones with MiXCR by TCRdb, keeping productive beta chains. Each record represents a unique CDR3 protein, reported with the most common genes and DNA among its rows. Counted in this sample were about 540,000 distinct CDR3 sequences; 18% of them appeared once. The top ten clones comprise 3.3% of the sample.

The record originates from a study of T-cell reconstitution after alpha-beta-depleted transplantation in children (dated by TCRdb to the mid-2010s). Some background on the complete study: Using TCR repertoire profiling, the study quantitatively followed how T-cell immune reconstitution unfolded in children after TCRalphabeta/CD19-depleted allogeneic hematopoietic cell transplantation.

The source of this sequence is a human donor who donated a stem cell graft to a child with acute lymphoblastic leukemia. The chain is assembled from TRBV6-2 or TRBV6-3 and TRBJ1-1, with TRBD1 perhaps the D gene, on 5 matching bases. This specimen consisted of PBMCs from the stem cell graft donor, obtained from the stem cell graft. The sequenced DNA: TGTGCCAGCAGCTACGACAAGCCCCAGGGCACTGAAGCTTTCTTT. Its protein is CASSYDKPQGTEAFF.